This T cell receptor beta chain originates from a study of control samples from healthy donors and cancer patients. Germline loops: CDR1 MNHEY, CDR2 SMNVEV (reference sequence). The CDR3 contains 15 residues. Unmatched junction bases numbered 8, after V lost 5 bases and J lost 2 bases. This table comes from immunoSEQ multiplex PCR, and its TCRdb copy is limited to in-frame clones, with some not included. The table lists 150,000 to 200,000 clones, about 90% of them singletons, with approximately 0.7% in the top ten. The V and J genes are TRBV27 and TRBJ1-2; TRBD1 agrees at 7 bases. This sequence originates from a woman under 40 in good health. Sequenced sample: blood. DNA for the CDR3: TGTGCCAGCAGTCCAAAACTGACAGGGAACTATGGCTACACCTTC. Protein: CASSPKLTGNYGYTF.